The clone carrying this T cell receptor (beta chain) was detected only once. The antigen is undetermined. This record belongs to a study of T cell responses to AZD1222 COVID-19 vaccine. Study context: Both about-4-week and about-12-week second-dose recipients were combined. Study conclusions and caveats: The repertoires were collected only after the peak T cell response. Just a handful of people given AZD1222 tested seropositive at baseline. There were mostly white British donors and more females than males, and clonal diversity was possibly underestimated.

The assay was immunoSEQ multiplex PCR, and TCRdb's table has in-frame clones only and misses some. The sample shows more than 100,000 clones, 90% of them seen only once. CDR3 length: 13 amino acids. Germline V gene lookup returns CDR1 ENHRY and CDR2 SYGVKD. V was trimmed by 4 bases and J by 1 base, leaving 8 bases between them. The sequenced sample was peripheral blood, obtained on day 0 of AZD1222 vaccination. The clonotype was recovered from an adult in good health. The V gene is TRBV10-3, the J gene TRBJ2-7; D is ambiguous. CDR3 loop: CAISADGSYEQYF. In DNA form, the CDR3 reads TGTGCCATCAGTGCGGACGGTTCCTACGAGCAGTACTTC.